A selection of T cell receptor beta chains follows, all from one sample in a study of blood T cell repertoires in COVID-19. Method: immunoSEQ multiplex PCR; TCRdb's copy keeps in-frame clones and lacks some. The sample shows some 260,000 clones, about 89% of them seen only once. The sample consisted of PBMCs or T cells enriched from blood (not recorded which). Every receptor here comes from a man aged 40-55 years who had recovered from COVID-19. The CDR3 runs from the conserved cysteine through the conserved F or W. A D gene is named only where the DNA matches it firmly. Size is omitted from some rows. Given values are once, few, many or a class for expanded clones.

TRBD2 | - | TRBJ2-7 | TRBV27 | CASSILGGRIGEQYF | TGTGCCAGCAGTATACTAGGCGGGAGAATCGGAGAGCAGTACTTC
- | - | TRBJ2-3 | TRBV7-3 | CASSFRGQYTDTQYF | TGTGCCAGCAGCTTCAGGGGTCAGTACACAGATACGCAGTATTTT
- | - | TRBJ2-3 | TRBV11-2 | CASSHLGGAVTDTQYF | TGTGCCAGCAGCCACCTTGGGGGGGCCGTAACAGATACGCAGTATTTT
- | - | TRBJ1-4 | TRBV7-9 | CASSLGSATNEKLFF | TGTGCCAGCAGCTTAGGATCAGCAACTAATGAAAAACTGTTTTTT
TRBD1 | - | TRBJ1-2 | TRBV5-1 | CASRRGTGGNYGYTF | TGCGCCAGCCGCCGCGGGACAGGGGGTAACTATGGCTACACCTTC
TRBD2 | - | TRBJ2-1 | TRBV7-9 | CASSLAAGETALYEQFF | TGTGCCAGCAGCTTAGCTGCGGGAGAAACTGCATTGTATGAGCAGTTCTTC
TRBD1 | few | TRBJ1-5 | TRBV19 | CASSRGTGSNQPQHF | TGTGCCAGTAGTCGAGGGACAGGGAGCAATCAGCCCCAGCATTTT
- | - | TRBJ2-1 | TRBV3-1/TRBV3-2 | CASSPLVGTNEQFF | TGTGCCAGCAGCCCCCTAGTCGGAACCAATGAGCAGTTCTTC
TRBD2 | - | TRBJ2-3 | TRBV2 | CASSEALYTTSLAELFTDTQYF | TGTGCCAGCAGTGAAGCGCTTTACACGACGAGCCTAGCGGAACTATTCACAGATACGCAGTATTTT
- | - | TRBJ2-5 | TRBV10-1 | CASSDRGGGTGETQYF | TGCGCCAGCAGTGATCGGGGAGGGGGAACGGGAGAGACCCAGTACTTC
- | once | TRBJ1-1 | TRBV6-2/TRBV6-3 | CASSSGQPGGEAFF | TGTGCCAGCAGTTCGGGACAACCGGGGGGTGAAGCTTTCTTT
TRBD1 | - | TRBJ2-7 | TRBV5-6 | CATTAPNEGARSYEQYF | TGTGCCACTACGGCGCCTAACGAGGGGGCTCGGTCCTACGAGCAGTACTTC
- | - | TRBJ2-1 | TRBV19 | CASRVDSGSYNEQFF | TGTGCCAGTAGAGTGGACTCCGGCTCCTACAATGAGCAGTTCTTC
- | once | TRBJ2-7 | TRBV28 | CASSNSQGVLTEQYF | TGTGCCAGCAGCAACTCACAGGGCGTTCTCACCGAGCAGTACTTC
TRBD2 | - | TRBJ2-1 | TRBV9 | CASSVSTMGLAGLSSYNEQFF | TGTGCCAGCAGCGTATCTACCATGGGGCTAGCGGGGCTTAGCTCCTACAATGAGCAGTTCTTC
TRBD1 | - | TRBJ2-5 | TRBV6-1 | CASSKGQGVWVGTQYF | TGTGCCAGCAGTAAAGGACAGGGTGTCTGGGTAGGGACCCAGTACTTC
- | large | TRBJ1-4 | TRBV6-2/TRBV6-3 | CASSYGGATNEKLFF | TGTGCCAGCAGTTACGGCGGGGCAACTAATGAAAAACTGTTTTTT
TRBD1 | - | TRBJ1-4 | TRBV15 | CATETGAFNEKLFF | TGTGCCACCGAGACAGGGGCCTTTAATGAAAAACTGTTTTTT
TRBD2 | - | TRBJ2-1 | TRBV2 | CASSGLADNEQFF | TGTGCCAGCAGCGGACTAGCCGACAATGAGCAGTTCTTC
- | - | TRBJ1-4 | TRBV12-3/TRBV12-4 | CASSFQANEKLFF | TGTGCCAGCAGTTTCCAGGCTAATGAAAAACTGTTTTTT
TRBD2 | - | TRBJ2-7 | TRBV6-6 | CASSPPTQRDRREQYF | TGTGCCAGCAGCCCCCCCACTCAGCGGGATAGGCGCGAGCAGTACTTC
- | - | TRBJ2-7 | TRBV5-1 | CASSLEPGGPGEQYF | TGCGCCAGCAGCTTGGAGCCAGGAGGTCCAGGCGAGCAGTACTTC
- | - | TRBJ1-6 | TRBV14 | CASSQAAGNNSPLHF | TGTGCCAGCAGCCAAGCGGCGGGAAATAATTCACCCCTCCACTTT
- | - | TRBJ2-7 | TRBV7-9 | CASSSPRGTNEQYF | TGTGCCAGCAGCTCCCCTCGGGGAACCAACGAGCAGTACTTC
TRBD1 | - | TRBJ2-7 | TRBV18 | CASSQKDRVGEQYF | TGTGCCAGCTCGCAGAAGGACAGGGTCGGCGAGCAGTACTTC
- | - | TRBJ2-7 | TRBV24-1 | CATSDSIGASHEQYF | TGTGCCACCAGTGACTCGATTGGGGCCTCGCACGAGCAGTACTTC
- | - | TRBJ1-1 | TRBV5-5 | CASSLLTKVTEAFF | TGTGCCAGCAGCTTGTTAACAAAAGTGACTGAAGCTTTCTTT
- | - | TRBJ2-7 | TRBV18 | CASSSGGSYEQYF | TGTGCCAGCTCATCCGGGGGTTCCTACGAGCAGTACTTC
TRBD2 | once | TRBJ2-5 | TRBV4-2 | CASSQILAGETQYF | TGTGCCAGCAGCCAAATCCTAGCGGGGGAGACCCAGTACTTC
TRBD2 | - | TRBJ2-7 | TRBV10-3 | CAISESAGGGYEQYF | TGTGCCATCAGTGAGTCTGCGGGAGGCGGCTACGAGCAGTACTTC
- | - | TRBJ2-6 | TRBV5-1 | CASSLEGRQRGANVLTF | TGCGCCAGCAGCTTGGAGGGGCGCCAACGTGGGGCCAACGTCCTGACTTTC
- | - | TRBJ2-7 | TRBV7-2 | CASSLVGRVGEQYF | TGTGCCAGCAGCTTAGTCGGCAGGGTGGGAGAGCAGTACTTC
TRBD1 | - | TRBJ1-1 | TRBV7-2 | CASSLGQGHTEAFF | TGTGCCAGCAGCTTAGGACAGGGCCACACTGAAGCTTTCTTT
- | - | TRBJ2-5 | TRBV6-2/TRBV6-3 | CASSSTGSGTQYF | TGTGCCAGCAGCTCCACAGGGTCGGGGACCCAGTACTTC
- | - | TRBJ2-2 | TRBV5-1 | CASSLARGFVGTGELFF | TGCGCCAGCAGCTTGGCTCGGGGATTTGTGGGCACCGGGGAGCTGTTTTTT
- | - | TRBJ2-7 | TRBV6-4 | CASSASTGSSYEQYF | TGTGCCAGCAGTGCCTCAACAGGGAGCTCCTACGAGCAGTACTTC
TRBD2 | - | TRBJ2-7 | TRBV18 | CASSPQASSGYEQYF | TGTGCCAGCTCACCACAAGCGTCTAGCGGTTACGAGCAGTACTTC
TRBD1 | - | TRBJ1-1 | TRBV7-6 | CASSPQGGSMTEAFF | TGTGCCAGCAGCCCACAGGGGGGGTCGATGACTGAAGCTTTCTTT
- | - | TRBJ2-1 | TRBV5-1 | CASSLDRQASYNEQFF | TGCGCCAGCAGCTTGGATCGACAAGCTTCCTACAATGAGCAGTTCTTC
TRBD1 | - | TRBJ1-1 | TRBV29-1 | CSVEEGTGGTEAFF | TGCAGCGTTGAAGAAGGGACAGGGGGCACTGAAGCTTTCTTT